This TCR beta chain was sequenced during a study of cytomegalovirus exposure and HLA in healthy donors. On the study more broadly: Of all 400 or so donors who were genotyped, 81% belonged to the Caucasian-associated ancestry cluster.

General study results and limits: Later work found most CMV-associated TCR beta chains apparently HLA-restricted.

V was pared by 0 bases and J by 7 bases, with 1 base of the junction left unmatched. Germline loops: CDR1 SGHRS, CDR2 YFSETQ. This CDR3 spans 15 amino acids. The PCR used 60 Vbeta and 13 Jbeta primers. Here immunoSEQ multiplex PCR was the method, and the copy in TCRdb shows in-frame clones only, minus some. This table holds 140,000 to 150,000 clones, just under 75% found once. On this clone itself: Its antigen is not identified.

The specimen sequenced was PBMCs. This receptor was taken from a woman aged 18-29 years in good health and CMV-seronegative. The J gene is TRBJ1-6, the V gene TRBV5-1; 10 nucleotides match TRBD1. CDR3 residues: CASSLGDRGNSPLHF. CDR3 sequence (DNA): TGCGCCAGCAGCTTGGGGGACAGGGGAAATTCACCCCTCCACTTT.